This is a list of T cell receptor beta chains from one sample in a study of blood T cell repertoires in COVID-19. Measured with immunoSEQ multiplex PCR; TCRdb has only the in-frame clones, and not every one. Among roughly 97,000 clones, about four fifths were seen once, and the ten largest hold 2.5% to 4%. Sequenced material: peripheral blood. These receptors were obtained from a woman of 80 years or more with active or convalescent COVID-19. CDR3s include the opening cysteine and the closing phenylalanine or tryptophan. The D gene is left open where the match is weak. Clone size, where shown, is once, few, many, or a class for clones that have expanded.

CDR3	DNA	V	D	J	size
CATSLQGYQPQHF	TGTGCCACCAGTCTCCAGGGTTATCAGCCCCAGCATTTT	TRBV24-1	-	TRBJ1-5	few
CASSPGGDGNSPLHF	TGTGCCAGCTCCCCAGGGGGGGACGGCAATTCACCCCTCCACTTT	TRBV18	TRBD1	TRBJ1-6	-
CASSGILAGQTGELFF	TGTGCCAGCAGCGGTATCCTAGCGGGACAAACCGGGGAGCTGTTTTTT	TRBV9	TRBD2	TRBJ2-2	-
CASSSTLGSSYEQYF	TGTGCCAGCAGCTCTACCCTGGGGAGCTCCTACGAGCAGTACTTC	TRBV5-5	-	TRBJ2-7	-
CASSLHLGTGSDEQYF	TGTGCCAGCAGCTTGCACCTCGGGACAGGGAGCGACGAGCAGTACTTC	TRBV5-5	TRBD1	TRBJ2-7	-
CASSPQIQKDRNTEAFF	TGTGCCAGCAGCCCTCAAATACAGAAAGACAGGAACACTGAAGCTTTCTTT	TRBV4-2	-	TRBJ1-1	-
CASSGWADLGPWTQYF	TGTGCCAGCAGTGGGTGGGCAGATCTTGGGCCGTGGACCCAGTACTTC	TRBV2	-	TRBJ2-5	-
CASSLNQGDTIYF	TGTGCCAGCAGCTTGAACCAGGGGGACACCATATATTTT	TRBV5-4	TRBD1	TRBJ1-3	few
CASSQGQGANSPLHF	TGTGCCAGCAGCCAAGGACAGGGGGCTAATTCACCCCTCCACTTT	TRBV14	TRBD1	TRBJ1-6	-
CASSLGTLSDTQYF	TGTGCCAGCAGCTTAGGAACATTATCAGATACGCAGTATTTT	TRBV11-2	-	TRBJ2-3	-
CASSYLTGTGRVNTEAFF	TGTGCCAGCAGTTACTTAACCGGGACAGGGCGGGTGAACACTGAAGCTTTCTTT	TRBV6-2/TRBV6-3	TRBD1	TRBJ1-1	-
CASSLVYGELFF	TGCGCCAGCAGCTTGGTGTACGGGGAGCTGTTTTTT	TRBV5-1	-	TRBJ2-2	-
CATATRGGLNEQYF	TGTGCCACCGCCACCCGCGGAGGGTTGAACGAGCAGTACTTC	TRBV27	-	TRBJ2-7	-
CASRELGQGNNQPQHF	TGTGCCAGCAGGGAACTAGGACAGGGGAACAATCAGCCCCAGCATTTT	TRBV7-2	TRBD1	TRBJ1-5	-
CASSQVEGGTEAFF	TGCGCCAGCAGCCAAGTGGAAGGGGGCACTGAAGCTTTCTTT	TRBV4-1	-	TRBJ1-1	-
CAWSVLSSGNTIYF	TGTGCCTGGAGTGTACTTAGCTCTGGAAACACCATATATTTT	TRBV30	-	TRBJ1-3	-
CASSLSPVASGWDEQFF	TGTGCCAGCAGCTTGAGTCCAGTGGCTAGCGGGTGGGATGAGCAGTTCTTC	TRBV11-2	TRBD2	TRBJ2-1	-
CASSRRRCEWYEQYF	TGTGCCAGCAGTCGTCGGAGGTGCGAATGGTACGAGCAGTACTTC	TRBV6-9	-	TRBJ2-7	-
CASSEVTTGGDYSNQPQHF	TGTGCCAGCAGTGAGGTGACGACAGGGGGTGACTATAGCAATCAGCCCCAGCATTTT	TRBV6-1	TRBD1	TRBJ1-5	-
CASSHTGFMNTEAFF	TGTGCCAGCAGCCACACAGGGTTCATGAACACTGAAGCTTTCTTT	TRBV3-1/TRBV3-2	-	TRBJ1-1	-
CASSSSGTGGWSPLHF	TGTGCCAGCAGCTCGTCCGGGACAGGGGGGTGGTCACCCCTCCACTTT	TRBV7-2	TRBD1	TRBJ1-6	-
CASSFSFGGGDNQPQHF	TGTGCCAGCAGCTTTTCGTTCGGGGGAGGGGACAATCAGCCCCAGCATTTT	TRBV5-6	-	TRBJ1-5	-
CASSTTGKKLFF	TGTGCCAGCAGTACAACAGGGAAAAAACTGTTTTTT	TRBV28	-	TRBJ1-4	-
CASSYQTSAGEQYF	TGTGCCAGCAGTTACCAGACTAGCGCGGGAGAGCAGTACTTC	TRBV6-5	TRBD2	TRBJ2-7	-
CASSQVLTETQYF	TGTGCCAGCAGCCAGGTACTGACGGAAACGCAGTATTTT	TRBV7-3	-	TRBJ2-3	few
CASSQSQGREKLFF	TGTGCCAGCAGCCAATCACAGGGTAGAGAAAAACTGTTTTTT	TRBV3-1/TRBV3-2	-	TRBJ1-4	few
CAIRQQETQYF	TGTGCCATCAGGCAGCAAGAGACCCAGTACTTC	TRBV10-3	-	TRBJ2-5	once
CASRIRTGSSYGYTF	TGTGCCAGCAGGATTAGGACAGGGAGCTCCTATGGCTACACCTTC	TRBV6-5	TRBD1	TRBJ1-2	-
CASSLGGQGTRDTGELFF	TGTGCCAGCAGTTTGGGGGGACAGGGGACAAGGGACACCGGGGAGCTGTTTTTT	TRBV28	TRBD1	TRBJ2-2	once
CASSLVVQGGTEAFF	TGTGCCAGCAGCTTAGTAGTGCAGGGAGGGACTGAAGCTTTCTTT	TRBV11-2	-	TRBJ1-1	-
CARSKAGGNEQFF	TGTGCCAGAAGTAAAGCGGGGGGGAATGAGCAGTTCTTC	TRBV6-4	TRBD2	TRBJ2-1	-
CSASRVHEKLFF	TGCAGTGCTAGTCGGGTTCACGAAAAACTGTTTTTT	TRBV20-1	-	TRBJ1-4	-
CASSITSGETYNEQFF	TGTGCCAGTAGTATAACTAGCGGGGAAACATACAATGAGCAGTTCTTC	TRBV19	TRBD2	TRBJ2-1	once
CASSQIRPGGVASEKLFF	TGTGCCAGCAGCCAAATCCGTCCAGGGGGCGTCGCAAGTGAAAAACTGTTTTTT	TRBV14	TRBD1	TRBJ1-4	few
CASSPGQGQKGGNTIYF	TGTGCCAGCAGCCCGGGACAGGGTCAAAAGGGAGGAAACACCATATATTTT	TRBV5-4	TRBD1	TRBJ1-3	-
CSVGGQGAHTF	TGCAGCGTTGGAGGACAGGGGGCTCACACCTTC	TRBV29-1	TRBD1	TRBJ1-2	few
CASKRTGTGDGELFF	TGTGCCAGCAAGCGGACCGGGACAGGGGACGGGGAGCTGTTTTTT	TRBV28	TRBD1	TRBJ2-2	-
CAISGTGTSGSYLGEQFF	TGTGCCATCAGCGGTACCGGGACTAGCGGGAGTTACCTGGGAGAGCAGTTCTTC	TRBV10-3	TRBD2	TRBJ2-1	-
CASSPTGSSGNTIYF	TGTGCCAGCAGTCCGACAGGGAGCTCTGGAAACACCATATATTTT	TRBV28	TRBD1	TRBJ1-3	-
CASSHTESSNQPQHF	TGTGCCAGCTCACACACGGAGAGTAGCAATCAGCCCCAGCATTTT	TRBV18	-	TRBJ1-5	-